Following are 17 T cell receptor beta chains from one sample sequenced in a study of shared clonotypes between healthy human individuals. Data came from immunoSEQ multiplex PCR; TCRdb stores just in-frame clones and leaves some out. The sample has 600,000 to 750,000 clones, over 55% seen once. The sequencing sample was made of memory CD4+ T cells sorted from blood. As for subset: CD45RA-negative fraction. The source is a woman aged 30 to 39 in good health.

This clone was counted once. The CDR3 is CASSRMGRGYTF. CDR3 coding DNA: TGTGCCAGCAGCCGTATGGGACGCGGCTACACCTTC. This rearrangement joins TRBV14 to TRBJ1-2, with D perhaps matching TRBD1 (5 bases). This CDR3 has 12 residues. The V gene lost 4 bases and the J gene lost 8 bases, with 11 bases spanning the gap. The germline V gene encodes CDR1 SGHDN and CDR2 FVKESK.

This chain joins TRBV5-1 and TRBJ2-5, with 9 bases that match TRBD1. The CDR3 contains 14 residues. After removal of 4 bases from V and 2 bases from J, the junction contained 3 bases not matched to a gene. Germline V gene lookup returns CDR1 SGHRS and CDR2 YFSETQ. CDR3 sequence (DNA): TGCGCCAGCAGCCCGACAGGGGGGCAAGAGACCCAGTACTTC. Its protein product is CASSPTGGQETQYF.

A remark on this clone: Within the sample, other DNA sequences also encode this same CDR3. J is TRBJ2-2 and V is TRBV5-1; D is possibly TRBD2 (6 bases). Germline-derived CDR1 and CDR2 are SGHRS and YFSETQ. The CDR3 length is 15 residues. V dropped 0 bases and J dropped 1 base, with 7 bases sitting between them. CDR3 sequence: CASSLAGVNTGELFF. The CDR3 coding sequence is TGCGCCAGCAGCTTGGCGGGAGTGAACACCGGGGAGCTGTTTTTT. Together with reference TRBV5-1 and TRBJ2-2, the CDR3 gives the full variable domain: KAGVTQTPRYLIKTRGQQVTLSCSPISGHRSVSWYQQTPGQGLQFLFEYFSETQRNKGNFPGRFSGRQFSNSRSEMNVSTLELGDSALYLCASSLAGVNTGELFFGEGSRLTVL.

The chain combines TRBV16 with TRBJ2-7; TRBD1 agrees at 9 bases. Trimming removed 6 bases from V and 1 base from J; junction bases left unmatched: 4. Germline V gene lookup returns CDR1 KGHSY and CDR2 FQNENV. The CDR3 sequence is 14 residues long. CDR3 DNA: TGTGCCAGCAGTCTTGGGACAGGGTCCTACGAGCAGTACTTC. It translates to CASSLGTGSYEQYF.

The rearrangement uses TRBV7-9 and TRBJ1-1, with 8 nucleotides matching TRBD1. Germline V gene data show CDR1 as SEHNR and CDR2 as FQNEAQ (reference sequence). Trimming removed 5 bases from V and 0 bases from J; junction bases left unmatched: 5. The CDR3 runs to 15 residues. This chain's CDR3 is CASSPGDRMNTEAFF. DNA for the CDR3: TGTGCCAGCAGCCCCGGGGACAGGATGAACACTGAAGCTTTCTTT. Complete variable domain (other parts from reference TRBV7-9 and TRBJ1-1): DTGVSQNPRHKITKRGQNVTFRCDPISEHNRLYWYRQTLGQGPEFLTYFQNEAQLEKSRLLSDRFSAERPKGSFSTLEIQRTEQGDSAMYLCASSPGDRMNTEAFFGQGTRLTVV.

The chain recombines TRBV27 with TRBJ2-7, with a weak D call TRBD1 (5 bases). V was shortened by 6 bases and J by 3 bases, with 15 bases between the two germline ends. The CDR3 covers 14 residues. Germline V lookup: CDR1 MNHEY, CDR2 SMNVEV (reference sequence). As DNA, the CDR3 is TGTGCCAGCAGCACCCTGAGGACACTCTACGAGCAGTACTTC. This codes for CASSTLRTLYEQYF.

V is TRBV11-2 and J is TRBJ2-6; D unresolved. The length of the CDR3 is 14 residues. V was pared by 6 bases and J by 2 bases, with 8 bases between. Germline V gives CDR1 SGHAT, CDR2 FQNNGV. CDR3 bases: TGTGCCAGCAGTAACTACGCTGGGGCCAACGTCCTGACTTTC. Amino acid sequence: CASSNYAGANVLTF.

Points on this clone: The sample contains more than one DNA sequence encoding this CDR3. V gene TRBV15 combines with J gene TRBJ1-2; TRBD1 matches 11 bases. The CDR3 runs to 15 residues. Losses at the gene ends were 2 bases for V and 4 bases for J; bases not matched to a gene: 3. Looked up from germline, CDR1 is LNHNV and CDR2 is YYDKDF (reference sequence). The CDR3 loop reads CATSRRDRGFYGYTF. As DNA, the CDR3 is TGTGCCACCAGCAGAAGGGACAGGGGGTTCTATGGCTACACCTTC.

The chain carries TRBV5-4 and TRBJ2-5, with 13 bases lining up with TRBD2. Germline CDR1 is SGHNT and CDR2 is YYREEE (reference sequence). This CDR3 contains 16 residues. V shed 4 bases, J shed 1 base, and the junction held 4 bases outside the gene matches. The CDR3 DNA reads TGTGCCAGCAGCCTGAGACTAGCGGGAGGCCAAGAGACCCAGTACTTC. Its translation is CASSLRLAGGQETQYF. The full variable domain, rest sourced from reference TRBV5-4 and TRBJ2-5, is ETGVTQSPTHLIKTRGQQVTLRCSSQSGHNTVSWYQQALGQGPQFIFQYYREEENGRGNFPPRFSGLQFPNYSSELNVNALELDDSALYLCASSLRLAGGQETQYFGPGTRLLVL.

This sequence joins TRBV5-4 and TRBJ2-5, with 8 bases aligning to TRBD2. After removal of 2 bases from V and 3 bases from J, the junction contained 21 bases not matched to a gene. The CDR3 loop spans 20 amino acids. The germline V gene has CDR1 SGHNT and CDR2 YYREEE (reference sequence). The CDR3 region is CASSFGLASNRWRGEETQYF. As DNA, the CDR3 is TGTGCCAGCAGCTTTGGTTTGGCGTCGAATCGGTGGCGGGGGGAAGAGACCCAGTACTTC.

The V and J genes are TRBV11-2 and TRBJ2-7, with D uncertain. Trimming removed 4 bases at V and 6 bases at J, with 16 bases between. Germline lookup yields CDR1 SGHAT and CDR2 FQNNGV. The CDR3 contains 14 residues. The CDR3 DNA reads TGTGCCAGCAGCTACACGGAACAAAGACGCGAGCAGTACTTC. Amino acids: CASSYTEQRREQYF.

The chain combines TRBV19 with TRBJ2-7, with D perhaps matching TRBD2 (5 bases). V shed 3 bases and J shed 6 bases, with 18 bases lying between them. Germline assignment: CDR1 LNHDA and CDR2 SQIVND (reference sequence). The CDR3 runs to 15 residues. CDR3 coding DNA: TGTGCCAGTAGTATCCCTGGACTTCCGTCGGCCGAGCAGTACTTC. This sequence encodes CASSIPGLPSAEQYF.

The rearrangement joins TRBV7-2 to TRBJ2-7; 12 positions agree with TRBD2. The V gene end was trimmed by 3 bases and the J gene end by 4 bases; junction bases not matched to a gene: 1. CDR1 is SGHTA, CDR2 FQGNSA, per germline. CDR3 length: 14 residues. In nucleotides, the CDR3 is TGTGCCAGCAGCTTTCTAGCGGGAGGGTACGAGCAGTACTTC. Translating it yields CASSFLAGGYEQYF.

This sequence joins TRBV27 and TRBJ2-1; TRBD2 matches at 8 bases. The CDR3 consists of 16 residues. Germline V CDR1 and CDR2: MNHEY, SMNVEV (reference sequence). The V gene end was trimmed by 10 bases and the J gene end by 3 bases; junction bases not matched to a gene: 14. CDR3 residues: CATPLSRLAHYNEQFF. In DNA, the CDR3 is TGTGCCACCCCGTTGTCGCGACTAGCGCACTACAATGAGCAGTTCTTC.

In this sample, this clone turned up a few times. CDR3 loop: CASSLDAHAFF. As DNA, the CDR3 is TGCGCCAGCAGCTTGGACGCACACGCGTTCTTC. The chain links TRBV5-1 to TRBJ2-1; no reliable D call. Trimming shortened V by 0 bases and J by 15 bases, and 10 bases separated the two germline ends. There are 11 residues in the CDR3. Germline V gene lookup returns CDR1 SGHRS and CDR2 YFSETQ.

This clone showed up many times. J is TRBJ2-5 and V is TRBV2; 10 bases fit TRBD1. The V segment lost 8 bases and the J segment 3 bases; nucleotides outside the gene matches: 6. Germline V gene lookup returns CDR1 SNHLY and CDR2 FYNNEI. The CDR3 is made up of 14 amino acids. The CDR3 spells CASGPGTGEETQYF. CDR3 in DNA: TGTGCCAGCGGTCCCGGGACAGGGGAAGAGACCCAGTACTTC.

In its sample, this clone was seen a few times. The chain is built from TRBV5-1 and TRBJ2-3; 10 bases align to TRBD2. Trimming at V came to 7 bases and at J to 2 bases, leaving 16 bases not matched to a gene. The CDR3 is 18 amino acids. The germline CDR1 and CDR2 sequences are SGHRS and YFSETQ. This chain's CDR3 is CASRGGLGLAETTDTQYF. The CDR3 DNA follows: TGCGCCAGCCGTGGGGGCCTCGGACTAGCGGAGACCACAGATACGCAGTATTTT. Full variable domain (outside the CDR3, taken from reference TRBV5-1 and TRBJ2-3): KAGVTQTPRYLIKTRGQQVTLSCSPISGHRSVSWYQQTPGQGLQFLFEYFSETQRNKGNFPGRFSGRQFSNSRSEMNVSTLELGDSALYLCASRGGLGLAETTDTQYFGPGTRLTVL.